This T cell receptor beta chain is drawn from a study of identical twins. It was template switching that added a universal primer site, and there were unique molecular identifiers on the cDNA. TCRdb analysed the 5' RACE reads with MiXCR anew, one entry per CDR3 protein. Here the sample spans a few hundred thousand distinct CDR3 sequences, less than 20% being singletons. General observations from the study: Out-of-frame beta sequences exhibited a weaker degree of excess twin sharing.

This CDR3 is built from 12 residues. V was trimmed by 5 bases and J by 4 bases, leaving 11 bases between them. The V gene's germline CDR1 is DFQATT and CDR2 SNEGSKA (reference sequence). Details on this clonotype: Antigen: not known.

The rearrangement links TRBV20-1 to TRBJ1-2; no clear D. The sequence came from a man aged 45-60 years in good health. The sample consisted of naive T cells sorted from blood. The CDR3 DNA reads TGCAGTGCTCCCTTGAGGGCCTATGGCTACACCTTC. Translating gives CSAPLRAYGYTF.